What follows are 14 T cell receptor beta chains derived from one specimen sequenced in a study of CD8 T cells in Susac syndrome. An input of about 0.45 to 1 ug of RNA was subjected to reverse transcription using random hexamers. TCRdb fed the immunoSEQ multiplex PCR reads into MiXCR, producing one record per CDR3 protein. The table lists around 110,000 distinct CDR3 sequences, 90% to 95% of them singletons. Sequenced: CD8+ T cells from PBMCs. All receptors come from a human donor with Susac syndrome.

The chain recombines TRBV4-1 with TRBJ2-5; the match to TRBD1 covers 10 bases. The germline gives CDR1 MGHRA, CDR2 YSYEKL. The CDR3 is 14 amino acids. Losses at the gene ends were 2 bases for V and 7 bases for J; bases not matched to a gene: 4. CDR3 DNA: TGCGCCAGCAGCCAAACGACAGGGGGCGCGACCCAGTACTTC. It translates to CASSQTTGGATQYF.

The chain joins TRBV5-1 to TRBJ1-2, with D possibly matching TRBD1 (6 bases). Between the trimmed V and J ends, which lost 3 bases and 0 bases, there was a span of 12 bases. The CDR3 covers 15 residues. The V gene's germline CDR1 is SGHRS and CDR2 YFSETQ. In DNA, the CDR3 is TGCGCCAGCAGCTCCCCAGGGGAGACTAACTATGGCTACACCTTC. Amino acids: CASSSPGETNYGYTF.

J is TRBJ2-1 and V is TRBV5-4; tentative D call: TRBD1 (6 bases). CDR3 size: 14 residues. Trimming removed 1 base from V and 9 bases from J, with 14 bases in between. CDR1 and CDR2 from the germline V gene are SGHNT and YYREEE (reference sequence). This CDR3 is CASSLSQGISEQFF. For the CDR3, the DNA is TGTGCCAGCAGCTTGAGTCAGGGGATAAGTGAGCAGTTCTTC.

CDR3 amino acids: CASSAGHPGQETQYF. The CDR3 DNA reads as TGTGCCAGCAGCGCGGGACACCCGGGCCAAGAGACCCAGTACTTC. The chain employs TRBV9 and TRBJ2-5, with D tentatively TRBD1 (6 bases). With 3 bases removed from V and 1 base from J, the gap between germline ends came to 13 bases. Germline V lookup: CDR1 SGDLS, CDR2 YYNGEE. The CDR3 consists of 15 residues.

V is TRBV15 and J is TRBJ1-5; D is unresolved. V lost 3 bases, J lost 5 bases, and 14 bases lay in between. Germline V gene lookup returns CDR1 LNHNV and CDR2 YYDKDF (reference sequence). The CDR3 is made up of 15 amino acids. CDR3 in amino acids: CATSSPDAGYQPQHF. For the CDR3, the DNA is TGTGCCACCAGCAGCCCGGACGCTGGATATCAGCCCCAGCATTTT. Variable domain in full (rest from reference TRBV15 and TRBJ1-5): DAMVIQNPRYQVTQFGKPVTLSCSQTLNHNVMYWYQQKSSQAPKLLFHYYDKDFNNEADTPDNFQSRRPNTSFCFLDIRSPGLGDTAMYLCATSSPDAGYQPQHFGDGTRLSIL.

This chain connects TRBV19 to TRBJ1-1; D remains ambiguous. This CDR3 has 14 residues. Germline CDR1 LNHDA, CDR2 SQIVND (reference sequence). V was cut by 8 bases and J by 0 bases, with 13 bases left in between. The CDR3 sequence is CASRSEWVNTEAFF. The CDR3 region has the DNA TGTGCCAGTCGCTCCGAGTGGGTGAACACTGAAGCTTTCTTT.

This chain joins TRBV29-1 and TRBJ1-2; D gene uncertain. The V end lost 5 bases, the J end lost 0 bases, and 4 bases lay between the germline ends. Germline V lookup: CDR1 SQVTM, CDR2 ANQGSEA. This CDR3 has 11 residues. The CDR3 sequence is CSVTANYGYTF. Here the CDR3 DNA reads TGCAGCGTTACAGCTAACTATGGCTACACCTTC.

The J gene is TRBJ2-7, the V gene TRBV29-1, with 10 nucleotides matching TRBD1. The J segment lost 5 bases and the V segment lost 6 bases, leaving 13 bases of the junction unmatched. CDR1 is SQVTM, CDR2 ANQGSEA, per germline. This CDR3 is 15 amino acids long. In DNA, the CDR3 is TGCAGCGTCGCGCTGGCCGGGACAGGGGTTGACGAGCAGTACTTC. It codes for CSVALAGTGVDEQYF.

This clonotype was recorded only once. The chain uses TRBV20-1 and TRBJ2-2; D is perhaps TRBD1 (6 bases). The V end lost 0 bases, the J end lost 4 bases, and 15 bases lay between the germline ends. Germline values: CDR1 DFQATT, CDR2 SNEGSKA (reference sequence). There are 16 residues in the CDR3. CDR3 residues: CSARDGVGASTGELFF. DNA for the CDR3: TGCAGTGCTAGAGATGGTGTGGGGGCGAGCACCGGGGAGCTGTTTTTT.

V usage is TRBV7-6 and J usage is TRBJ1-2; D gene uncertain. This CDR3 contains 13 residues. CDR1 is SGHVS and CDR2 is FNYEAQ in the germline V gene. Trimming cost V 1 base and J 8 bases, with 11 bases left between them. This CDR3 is CASSLGVGVGYTF. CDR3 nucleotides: TGTGCCAGCAGCTTAGGGGTAGGAGTCGGCTACACCTTC.

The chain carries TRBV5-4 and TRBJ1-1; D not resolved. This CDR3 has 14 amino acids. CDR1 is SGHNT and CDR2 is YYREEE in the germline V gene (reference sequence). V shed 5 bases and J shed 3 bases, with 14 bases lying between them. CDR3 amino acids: CASRREIRDTEAFF. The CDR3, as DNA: TGTGCCAGCAGAAGAGAGATCCGGGACACTGAAGCTTTCTTT.

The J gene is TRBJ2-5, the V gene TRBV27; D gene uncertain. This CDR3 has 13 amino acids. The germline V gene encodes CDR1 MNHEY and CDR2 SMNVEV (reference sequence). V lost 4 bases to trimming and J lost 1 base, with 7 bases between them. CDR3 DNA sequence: TGTGCCAGCAGTTGGGCCCTCCAAGAGACCCAGTACTTC. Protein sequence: CASSWALQETQYF.

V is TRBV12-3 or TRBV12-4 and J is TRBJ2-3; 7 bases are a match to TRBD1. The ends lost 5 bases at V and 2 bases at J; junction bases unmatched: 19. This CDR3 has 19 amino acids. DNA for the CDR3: TGTGCCAGCAGTCCCAGCCGCACATCGACAGGGCAGCTCACAGATACGCAGTATTTT. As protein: CASSPSRTSTGQLTDTQYF.

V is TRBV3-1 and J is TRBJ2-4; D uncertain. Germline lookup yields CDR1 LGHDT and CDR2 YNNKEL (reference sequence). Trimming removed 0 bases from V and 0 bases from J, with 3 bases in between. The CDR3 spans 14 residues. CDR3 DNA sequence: TGTGCCAGCAGCCAAGATTTAGCCAAAAACATTCAGTACTTC. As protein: CASSQDLAKNIQYF.